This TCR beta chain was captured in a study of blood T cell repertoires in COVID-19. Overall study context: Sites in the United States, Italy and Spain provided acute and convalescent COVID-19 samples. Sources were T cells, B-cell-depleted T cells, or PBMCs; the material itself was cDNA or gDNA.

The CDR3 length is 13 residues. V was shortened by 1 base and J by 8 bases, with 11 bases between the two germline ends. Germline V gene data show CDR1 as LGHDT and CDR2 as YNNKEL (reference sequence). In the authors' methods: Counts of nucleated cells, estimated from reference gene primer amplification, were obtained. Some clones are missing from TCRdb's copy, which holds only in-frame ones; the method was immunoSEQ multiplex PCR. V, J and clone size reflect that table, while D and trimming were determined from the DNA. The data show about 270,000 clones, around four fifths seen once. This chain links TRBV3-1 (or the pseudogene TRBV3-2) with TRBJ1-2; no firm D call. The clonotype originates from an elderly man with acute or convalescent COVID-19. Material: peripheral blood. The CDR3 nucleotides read TGTGCCAGCAGCCAAGTCCCTGGGGAGGGCTACACCTTC. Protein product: CASSQVPGEGYTF.